This TCR beta chain was obtained from a study of T-cell reconstitution after alpha-beta-depleted transplantation in children. Whole-study results and caveats: A year had passed since transplant, and T-cell counts and diversity by then came mostly from newly produced T cells. By about two months after transplant, alpha-beta T cells reportedly arose from several hundred graft clones that had expanded. Where some patients showed high TCRbeta diversity at day 60, it came from recipient T cells and thymic progenitors that had survived.

Library preparation (for TCRbeta) was performed with unique molecular identifiers. TCRdb re-derived calls from the PCR reads in MiXCR, one entry per CDR3 protein. The table records tens of thousands of distinct CDR3 sequences, 50% to 55% of them present only once. Trimming took 0 bases from V and 5 from J, leaving 16 bases between them. The CDR3 is made up of 17 amino acids. Per germline, CDR1 SGHVS and CDR2 FQNEAQ. Turning to this clonotype: The antigen is unknown.

V gene TRBV7-8 combines with J gene TRBJ2-2; unclear D gene. The sequenced sample was peripheral blood, obtained before TCRalphabeta/CD19-depleted stem cell transplant. The clonotype was recovered from a boy younger than two with SCID, due to receive a stem cell transplant. The CDR3 loop is CASSLALGWNRTGELFF. For the CDR3, the DNA is TGTGCCAGCAGCTTAGCCCTTGGCTGGAATAGGACCGGGGAGCTGTTTTTT.